These T cell receptor beta chains were read from a single sample in a study of T cell responses to AZD1222 COVID-19 vaccine. TCRdb keeps only in-frame clones here, not all; method: immunoSEQ multiplex PCR. The repertoire includes 100,000 to 150,000 clones, roughly 85% of them detected once, and around 7.9% sits in the top ten. Specimen: peripheral blood, collected 28 days after the second dose of the MenACWY control vaccine. Receptors originate from an adult who received the MenACWY meningococcal vaccine as a control. Both conserved end residues are part of each CDR3. Each record gives: V gene, D gene, J gene, clone size, CDR3 DNA, CDR3 protein. A D gene is named only where the DNA matches it firmly. Clone size appears in some rows only: once, few, many, or a class for an expanded clone.

TRBV19,.,TRBJ1-5,.,TGTGCCAGTAGCCGGGGGGTCAATCAGCCCCAGCATTTT,CASSRGVNQPQHF
TRBV10-3,.,TRBJ1-2,.,TGTGCCATCAGTGAGTCAACAGCGAACTATGGCTACACCTTC,CAISESTANYGYTF
TRBV3-1/TRBV3-2,.,TRBJ1-1,.,TGTGCCAGCAGCCAAGAACAGGGTGTATCTGAAGCTTTCTTT,CASSQEQGVSEAFF
TRBV7-9,.,TRBJ1-1,.,TGTGCAGTAGGGCAGGGCGCGGTAGGCACTGAAGCTTTCTTT,CAVGQGAVGTEAFF
TRBV11-2,.,TRBJ2-3,.,TGTGCCAGCAGCTCAGCGACAAACACAGATACGCAGTATTTT,CASSSATNTDTQYF
TRBV5-4,.,TRBJ2-1,.,TGTGCCAGCAGCTTGGACGTTTACAATGAGCAGTTCTTC,CASSLDVYNEQFF
TRBV7-6,TRBD2,TRBJ2-2,.,TGTGCCAGCAGCACACGACTAGCGGGGGGAAGCACCGGGGAGCTGTTTTTT,CASSTRLAGGSTGELFF
TRBV6-6,.,TRBJ1-5,.,TGTGCCAGCAGTTACTCGAGGCAGGGCCTCCATCAGCCCCAGCATTTT,CASSYSRQGLHQPQHF
TRBV4-1,.,TRBJ1-5,.,TGCGCCAGCAGCCAAGAGCGAGGTCAGCCCCAGCATTTT,CASSQERGQPQHF
TRBV19,.,TRBJ1-2,.,TGTGCCAGTAGTATGGGCCACAATGGCTACACCTTC,CASSMGHNGYTF
TRBV25-1,.,TRBJ2-2,.,TGTGCCAGCAGTGAACGGCCCGGGGAGCTGTTTTTT,CASSERPGELFF
TRBV7-9,.,TRBJ1-3,.,TGTGCCAGCAGTCAAGCAAACACCATATATTTT,CASSQANTIYF
TRBV19,.,TRBJ1-2,.,TGTGCCAGTAGTATCCCCTCCTCAGGCTATGGCTACACCTTC,CASSIPSSGYGYTF
TRBV5-1,.,TRBJ2-3,once,TGCGCCAGCAGCTTCGAACCGGGCACAGATACGCAGTATTTT,CASSFEPGTDTQYF
TRBV7-9,.,TRBJ1-3,.,TGTGCCAGCAGCTTAGCCGGGGGCGGTGGAAACACCATATATTTT,CASSLAGGGGNTIYF
TRBV5-4,TRBD2,TRBJ2-5,.,TGTGCCCGCAGCGGCGGCGGGGGGGGACGGGAGACCCAGTACTTC,CARSGGGGGRETQYF
TRBV5-1,TRBD1,TRBJ1-2,.,TGCGCCAGCAGCTTGGCAGGGGGCGCGGACTATGGCTACACCTTC,CASSLAGGADYGYTF
TRBV27,.,TRBJ1-3,once,TGTGCCAGCAGTAGGTGGGGCCCGCCGGGGTCTGTAAACACCATATATTTT,CASSRWGPPGSVNTIYF
TRBV2,.,TRBJ2-2,.,TGTGCCAGCAGTGAAGACAGCCACACCGGGGAGCTGTTTTTT,CASSEDSHTGELFF
TRBV6-1,.,TRBJ2-2,.,TGTGCCAGCAGGTACAGATCCGGGGAGCTGTTTTTT,CASRYRSGELFF
TRBV6-5,.,TRBJ2-3,.,TGTGCCAGCAGCGCCCTATACACAGATACGCAGTATTTT,CASSALYTDTQYF
TRBV3-1/TRBV3-2,TRBD1,TRBJ1-5,.,TGTGCCAGCAGCCAAGAGGGACAGGGGGCCCGCCAGCCCCAGCATTTT,CASSQEGQGARQPQHF
TRBV7-9,TRBD1,TRBJ1-5,.,TGTGCCAGCTCGGGACAGGGATATCAGCCCCAGCATTTT,CASSGQGYQPQHF
TRBV24-1,.,TRBJ2-1,.,TGTGCCACCAGCCGGGACTTTAACAATGAGCAGTTCTTC,CATSRDFNNEQFF
TRBV7-8,.,TRBJ2-2,.,TGTGCCAGCCGGTTTCGGGGGGCGGACACCGGGGAGCTGTTTTTT,CASRFRGADTGELFF
TRBV5-1,TRBD1,TRBJ1-1,.,TGCGCCAGCAGCTTGGGGGACAGGGGATTGGAGGACACTGAAGCTTTCTTT,CASSLGDRGLEDTEAFF
TRBV9,.,TRBJ2-5,.,TGTGCCAGCAGCTACGGACGGGACCAAGAGACCCAGTACTTC,CASSYGRDQETQYF
TRBV7-2,.,TRBJ2-3,.,TGTGCCAGCAGCTTAACAGGGTCTAGCACAGATACGCAGTATTTT,CASSLTGSSTDTQYF
TRBV19,TRBD1,TRBJ1-5,few,TGTGCCAGTAGTATGATGGACAGGAGCAATCAGCCCCAGCATTTT,CASSMMDRSNQPQHF
TRBV25-1,.,TRBJ2-5,once,TGTGCCAGCAGTGAATTGTCAGGGAAATCAGAGACCCAGTACTTC,CASSELSGKSETQYF
TRBV9,.,TRBJ2-2,.,TGTGCCAGCAGCGTAGCCTGGACTGGGGACGGGGAGCTGTTTTTT,CASSVAWTGDGELFF
TRBV6-1,TRBD2,TRBJ2-5,few,TGTGCCAGCAGTGAATATGCGGGGGGCCGTACGGCCCAGTACTTC,CASSEYAGGRTAQYF
TRBV19,.,TRBJ1-2,.,TGTGCCAGTAGGGAAAGGGGGGACACGAAGGGCTACACCTTC,CASRERGDTKGYTF
TRBV5-1,TRBD1,TRBJ1-2,once,TGCGCCAGCAGCTTGGGACAGGGGGCGCAGGTCTATGGCTACACCTTC,CASSLGQGAQVYGYTF
TRBV5-1,.,TRBJ1-1,.,TGCGCCAGCAGCCCCTTGGGACACCTGAACACTGAAGCTTTCTTT,CASSPLGHLNTEAFF
TRBV19,TRBD1,TRBJ1-6,.,TGTGCCAGTAGTATAGGGGGATTACAGGGGTCACCCGTGAATTCACCCCTCCACTTT,CASSIGGLQGSPVNSPLHF
TRBV19,TRBD1,TRBJ1-5,.,TGTGCCAGTAGGCCGGACAGGGGGCGCAATCAGCCCCAGCATTTT,CASRPDRGRNQPQHF
TRBV19,.,TRBJ2-2,.,TGTGCCAGTAGTACCCCTCGGACGGGGAGCACCGGGGAGCTGTTTTTT,CASSTPRTGSTGELFF
TRBV5-4,.,TRBJ1-3,.,TGTGCCAGCAGCTTGGGGAGCCCGGGAGGAAACACCATATATTTT,CASSLGSPGGNTIYF
TRBV19,TRBD2,TRBJ2-1,.,TGTGCCAGTAGTGAGCTAGCGGGGGCTTACAATGAGCAGTTCTTC,CASSELAGAYNEQFF
TRBV11-2,.,TRBJ2-7,.,TGTGCCAGCAGCTTAGGGACTGATACTTACGAGCAGTACTTC,CASSLGTDTYEQYF
TRBV5-1,.,TRBJ2-5,.,TGCGCCAGCAGCTTGCAGGGAGCCCAAGAGACCCAGTACTTC,CASSLQGAQETQYF
TRBV9,TRBD2,TRBJ2-2,.,TGTGCCAGCAGCGCGCCTCGCGGGGGGGCCGGGACCGGGGAGCTGTTTTTT,CASSAPRGGAGTGELFF
TRBV28,.,TRBJ1-2,.,TGTGCCACCGCGAGACCGAACAGCCCAAGGATTCCCTATGGCTACACCTTC,CATARPNSPRIPYGYTF
TRBV19,.,TRBJ2-4,.,TGTGCCAGTAGTATCCCCGGAAAAAACATTCAGTACTTC,CASSIPGKNIQYF
TRBV28,.,TRBJ1-2,.,TGTGCCAGCAGTTCTGGGACGTTGGTCTATGGCTACACCTTC,CASSSGTLVYGYTF
TRBV25-1,TRBD1,TRBJ2-7,.,TGTGCCAGCAGTGAAGGGAGACAGGGGAAGAGGTACGAGCAGTACTTC,CASSEGRQGKRYEQYF
TRBV5-1,.,TRBJ1-2,.,TGCGCCAGCAGCTTGGACCAGGGTAATGGCTACACCTTC,CASSLDQGNGYTF
TRBV5-6,.,TRBJ2-1,.,TGTGCCAGCAGCGTAACTAGTTCCAATGAGCAGTTCTTC,CASSVTSSNEQFF